The 7 T cell receptor beta chains listed next were all sequenced from one sample in a study of TIL therapy for anti-PD-1-resistant metastatic lung cancer. The libraries were made with immunoSEQ v3. Libraries were prepared by immunoSEQ multiplex PCR; TCRdb keeps only in-frame clonotypes and omits some of them. The sample carries 12,000 or so clones, 58% recorded once. The time point here: pre-treatment sample, taken before nivolumab and TIL therapy. The tumor samples were excised metastases, mostly pleural nodules or supraclavicular lymph nodes. The material was tumor tissue, obtained at baseline. These receptors were collected from a person aged 25 to 80 with non-small cell lung cancer.

The chain couples TRBV13 to TRBJ2-1; 8 bases are a match to TRBD1. Trimming at V came to 3 bases and at J to 5 bases, leaving 3 bases not matched to a gene. The CDR3 sequence is 14 residues long. CDR1 PRHDT and CDR2 FYEKMQ come from the germline V gene (reference sequence). CDR3 nucleotides: TGTGCCAGCAGCTTCGGACAGGGTAACAATGAGCAGTTCTTC. Protein sequence: CASSFGQGNNEQFF.

This clone was observed a few times. This chain joins TRBV19 and TRBJ1-6, with D possibly being TRBD1 (5 bases). V lost 1 base, J lost 6 bases, and 16 bases lay in between. Germline CDR1 reads LNHDA; CDR2 reads SQIVND (reference sequence). The CDR3 consists of 17 residues. CDR3: CASSIVWDPRGNSPLHF. In nucleotides, the CDR3 is TGTGCCAGTAGTATAGTCTGGGACCCCCGGGGTAATTCACCCCTCCACTTT.

The gene calls are TRBV11-1 and TRBJ2-1; 10 bases line up with TRBD1. CDR1 and CDR2 (germline): SGHAT, FQDESV (reference sequence). V was pared by 3 bases and J by 1 base, with 3 bases of the junction left unmatched. CDR3 length: 16 residues. DNA of the CDR3: TGTGCCAGCAGCTTTGGACAGGGGGTTTCCTACAATGAGCAGTTCTTC. Amino acids: CASSFGQGVSYNEQFF.

The CDR3 DNA sequence: TGCAGCGCGACAGGAACTGAAAAACTGTTTTTT. Translated, it gives CSATGTEKLFF. The V gene is TRBV29-1, the J gene TRBJ1-4, with a weak D call TRBD1 (6 bases). V gave up 7 bases and J gave up 7 bases, with 10 bases separating them. Germline V lookup: CDR1 SQVTM, CDR2 ANQGSEA. The CDR3 extends over 11 amino acids.

This clone was picked up one time. As DNA, the CDR3 is TGTGCCAGCAGCTCCGGGACAGCGAACACCGGGGAGCTGTTTTTT. Its translation: CASSSGTANTGELFF. The gene calls are TRBV11-2 and TRBJ2-2; TRBD1 agrees at 7 bases. The germline V gene encodes CDR1 SGHAT and CDR2 FQNNGV. CDR3 length equals 15 residues. The V and J ends lost 4 bases and 0 bases, in that order; junction bases with no gene match: 2.

The J gene is TRBJ1-3, the V gene TRBV12-3 or TRBV12-4; no clear D. This CDR3 spans 12 amino acids. The V gene lost 6 bases and the J gene lost 5 bases, with 8 bases spanning the gap. In DNA, the CDR3 is TGTGCCAGCAGCCAGACCCGAAACACCATATATTTT. Residues: CASSQTRNTIYF.

This clone came up a few times. The chain joins TRBV4-1 to TRBJ2-1; either TRBD1 or TRBD2 may supply D (5 bases each). The CDR3 totals 16 residues. Germline V CDR1 and CDR2: MGHRA, YSYEKL. Deletions cut 3 bases from V and 10 bases from J, with 22 bases between. CDR3 loop: CASSQTNPTLGVEQFF. For the CDR3, the DNA is TGCGCCAGCAGCCAGACTAACCCTACTTTGGGGGTGGAGCAGTTCTTC.